This T cell receptor (beta chain) was found in a study of blood T cell repertoires in COVID-19. Only in-frame clones appear in the TCRdb table, and some are missing; sequencing was by immunoSEQ multiplex PCR. The sample yields around 94,000 clones, 65% to 90% seen once. The sequenced sample consisted of peripheral blood. The TCR was taken from an older man with acute or convalescent COVID-19.

DNA for the CDR3: TGTGCCAGCAGCAGGACAATGGAGGGCTATGGCTACACCTTC. Protein product: CASSRTMEGYGYTF. This rearrangement joins TRBV11-1 to TRBJ1-2; D perhaps matches TRBD1 (5 bases). The CDR3 extends over 14 amino acids. Between the trimmed V and J ends, which lost 5 bases and 4 bases, there was a span of 14 bases. Germline V gives CDR1 SGHAT, CDR2 FQDESV (reference sequence).